This passage covers 27 T cell receptor beta chains from one sample sequenced in a study of T cells in Graves' hyperthyroidism and ophthalmopathy. From RNA transcripts, TCR beta CDR3 regions were amplified. First-round RT-PCR targeting the TCR CDR3 was performed with the HTBI primer set. TCRdb processed the multiplex PCR reads anew with MiXCR; each CDR3 protein has one entry. Counted here are approximately 640,000 distinct CDR3 sequences, approximately 42% occurring once; the ten biggest clones make up approximately 7.2%. The sequenced material came from peripheral blood or thyroid tissue (not recorded which). All receptors derive from an adult man with Graves' disease, either hyperthyroidism or ophthalmopathy (not recorded which).

The chain joins TRBV5-6 to TRBJ2-7; D perhaps matches TRBD1 (5 bases). CDR3 length: 15 residues. Germline CDR1 SGHDT, CDR2 YYEEEE. Trimming cost V 2 bases and J 0 bases, with 12 bases left between them. DNA of the CDR3: TGTGCCAGCAGCTTAAGGCAGACAGTCTCCTACGAGCAGTACTTC. Translated: CASSLRQTVSYEQYF.

This clonotype showed up just a few times. J is TRBJ1-2 and V is TRBV10-3; D remains unclear. Germline V gene data show CDR1 as ENHRY and CDR2 as SYGVKD. CDR3 length equals 11 residues. Trimming took off 5 bases at V and 8 bases at J, with 9 bases between the two ends. CDR3 sequence: CAISRFNGYTF. The CDR3 nucleotides are TGTGCCATCAGTAGGTTCAACGGCTACACCTTC.

V and J are TRBV10-3 and TRBJ1-4, with D perhaps TRBD1 (5 bases). CDR1 ENHRY and CDR2 SYGVKD come from the germline V gene. V lost 5 bases to trimming and J lost 7 bases, with 8 bases between them. The CDR3 runs 12 residues. CDR3 in DNA: TGTGCCATCAGTACCGGGACTGAAAAACTGTTTTTT. This gives the protein CAISTGTEKLFF.

The chain recombines TRBV9 with TRBJ2-7; 8 bases fit TRBD1. Germline assignment: CDR1 SGDLS and CDR2 YYNGEE. Trimming took 3 bases from V and 2 from J; bases not matched to a gene: 10. The CDR3 runs 16 residues. The CDR3 nucleotides are TGTGCCAGCAGCGCCCGGACAGGGATTGAGGCCTACGAGCAGTACTTC. Amino acids: CASSARTGIEAYEQYF.

This clonotype was seen only a few times. The chain couples TRBV7-9 to TRBJ1-3; TRBD1 aligns across 9 bases. The V gene's germline CDR1 is SEHNR and CDR2 FQNEAQ (reference sequence). J was trimmed by 0 bases and V by 6 bases; bases with no gene match: 6. This CDR3 has 16 residues. This chain's CDR3 is CASRLTGGASGNTIYF. DNA of the CDR3: TGTGCCAGCAGGCTCACAGGGGGCGCCTCTGGAAACACCATATATTTT.

In its sample, this clonotype was seen a few times. Here the CDR3 reads CASSASTQGHTEAFF. CDR3 nucleotides: TGTGCCAGCAGTGCATCCACACAGGGACACACTGAAGCTTTCTTT. This sequence joins TRBV6-1 and TRBJ1-1; possibly TRBD1 for D (6 bases). In germline, CDR1 is MNHNS, CDR2 SASEGT. Trimming shortened V by 4 bases and J by 3 bases, and 15 bases separated the two germline ends. There are 15 residues in the CDR3.

The chain uses TRBV20-1 and TRBJ1-5, with a weak D call TRBD1 (6 bases). Trimming took off 3 bases at V and 7 bases at J, with 13 bases between the two ends. The CDR3 consists of 13 residues. CDR1 DFQATT and CDR2 SNEGSKA come from the germline V gene (reference sequence). The chain's CDR3 is CSASSGGGQPQHF. DNA for the CDR3: TGCAGTGCTAGTTCCGGGGGCGGACAGCCCCAGCATTTT.

This clonotype was detected ten times or more. The V gene is TRBV10-3, the J gene TRBJ1-5; D may be TRBD1 (6 bases). This CDR3 is built from 14 residues. Germline CDR1 is ENHRY and CDR2 is SYGVKD. Trimming shortened V by 10 bases and J by 0 bases, and 13 bases separated the two germline ends. The CDR3 reads CASQQGYSNQPQHF. The CDR3 bases are TGTGCCAGCCAACAGGGCTATAGCAATCAGCCCCAGCATTTT.

There are many counts of this clonotype. A much larger clone differs from this one at a single base, so this may be a read error. This chain joins TRBV6-5 and TRBJ2-6; D not certain. This CDR3 has 14 residues. Germline values: CDR1 MNHEY, CDR2 SVGAGI. The V gene lost 5 bases and the J gene lost 1 base, with 6 bases spanning the gap. In DNA form, the CDR3 reads TGTGCCAGCAGTGTCCAGTCTGGGGCCAACGTCCTGACTTTC. Translation gives CASSVQSGANVLTF.

This chain links TRBV7-9 with TRBJ2-1; 8 positions agree with TRBD2. Per the germline V gene, CDR1 is SEHNR and CDR2 is FQNEAQ (reference sequence). The J segment lost 6 bases and the V segment lost 0 bases, leaving 10 bases of the junction unmatched. The CDR3 sequence is 17 residues long. CDR3 sequence reads: CASSLASSGRVGNEQFF. The CDR3 DNA is TGTGCCAGCAGCTTAGCGAGCAGCGGGAGAGTTGGCAATGAGCAGTTCTTC.

The table lists this clonotype with a few counts. This chain connects TRBV20-1 to TRBJ1-4; 7 bases match TRBD1. The CDR3 is made up of 15 amino acids. CDR1 is DFQATT and CDR2 is SNEGSKA in the germline V gene (reference sequence). The V gene end was trimmed by 0 bases and the J gene end by 10 bases; junction bases not matched to a gene: 11. CDR3 nucleotides: TGCAGTGCTAGAGATCAGGGCAGGGGGACAAGAAAACTGTTTTTT. This gives the protein CSARDQGRGTRKLFF.

This clonotype was recorded at least ten times. V gene TRBV29-1 combines with J gene TRBJ1-1; D is undetermined. This CDR3 region has 14 residues. Germline assignment: CDR1 SQVTM and CDR2 ANQGSEA. Trimming stripped 0 bases from V and 1 base from J, with 9 bases between. The CDR3 loop reads CSVEDQERNTEAFF. The CDR3 DNA is TGCAGCGTTGAAGATCAGGAGAGGAACACTGAAGCTTTCTTT. Drawing the rest from reference TRBV29-1 and TRBJ1-1, the complete variable domain is SAVISQKPSRDICQRGTSLTIQCQVDSQVTMMFWYRQQPGQSLTLIATANQGSEATYESGFVIDKFPISRPNLTFSTLTVSNMSPEDSSIYLCSVEDQERNTEAFFGQGTRLTVV.

The chain employs TRBV19 and TRBJ2-5; TRBD1 aligns across 7 bases. V lost 5 bases and J lost 7; bases outside the gene matches: 7. Germline V CDR1 and CDR2: LNHDA, SQIVND (reference sequence). The CDR3 is 13 residues long. The CDR3 here is CASSLDRAGTQYF. As DNA, the CDR3 is TGTGCCAGTAGTCTCGACAGGGCCGGGACCCAGTACTTC.

Concerning this clonotype: Given a much more abundant clone one base away, this may be a read error. The chain uses TRBV7-3 and TRBJ2-2; D is perhaps TRBD1 (5 bases). CDR3 length equals 13 residues. The V end lost 5 bases, the J end lost 3 bases, and 7 bases lay between the germline ends. Germline-derived CDR1 and CDR2 are SGHTA and FQGTGA. The CDR3 nucleotides are TGTGCCAGCAGCACCAGGGACACCGGGGAGCTGTTTTTT. Encoded protein: CASSTRDTGELFF.

This rearrangement joins TRBV29-1 to TRBJ1-3; D perhaps matches TRBD1 (6 bases). Germline loops: CDR1 SQVTM, CDR2 ANQGSEA. The CDR3 has 12 residues. Trimming left V 4 bases short and J 8 bases short, with 12 bases between. CDR3 coding DNA: TGCAGCGTTGCAGGGGACGGCTACACCATATATTTT. The encoded protein is CSVAGDGYTIYF.

This clonotype was picked up many times. This chain uses TRBV24-1 with TRBJ1-5, with TRBD1 as a possible D gene (5 bases). The germline gives CDR1 KGHDR, CDR2 SFDVKD. The CDR3 has 13 amino acids. Trimming cost V 10 bases and J 2 bases, with 11 bases left between them. Here the CDR3 reads CATSTVGNQPQHF. The CDR3 DNA sequence: TGTGCCACTTCGACAGTCGGCAATCAGCCCCAGCATTTT.

This clonotype was counted many times. This rearrangement joins TRBV7-2 to TRBJ2-7; 7 bases agree with TRBD1. The germline V gene encodes CDR1 SGHTA and CDR2 FQGNSA. J was trimmed by 4 bases and V by 0 bases; bases with no gene match: 6. This CDR3 has 15 amino acids. The CDR3 region is CASSLAPQGDYEQYF. As DNA, the CDR3 is TGTGCCAGCAGCTTAGCCCCGCAGGGGGATTACGAGCAGTACTTC.

V is TRBV7-8 and J is TRBJ1-4, with TRBD1 identical over 7 bases. The CDR3 sequence is 16 residues long. Germline lookup yields CDR1 SGHVS and CDR2 FQNEAQ. The ends lost 0 bases at V and 0 bases at J; junction bases unmatched: 1. CDR3 region: CASSLAGTATNEKLFF. The CDR3 nucleotides are TGTGCCAGCAGCTTAGCCGGGACAGCAACTAATGAAAAACTGTTTTTT.

This chain uses TRBV28 with TRBJ2-5; the D gene is possibly TRBD2 (6 bases). The CDR3 extends over 14 amino acids. Germline assignment: CDR1 MDHEN and CDR2 SYDVKM. Deletions cut 4 bases from V and 4 bases from J, with 13 bases between. For the CDR3, the DNA is TGTGCCAGCAGTTATGACGGGAGTGTAGAGACCCAGTACTTC. Translating it yields CASSYDGSVETQYF.

This clonotype appeared a single time. In DNA, the CDR3 is TGTGCCAGCAGTGAAACACCTCTGAACACTGAAGCTTTCTTT. Its translation: CASSETPLNTEAFF. V usage is TRBV2 and J usage is TRBJ1-1; D gene uncertain. Germline CDR1 reads SNHLY; CDR2 reads FYNNEI. This CDR3 is 14 amino acids long. The germline V and J ends were trimmed by 2 bases and 0 bases, with 7 bases remaining between them.

Of note for this clonotype: A read error is possible here, since a much larger clone lies one base away. The chain is built from TRBV24-1 and TRBJ2-2, with 8 nucleotides matching TRBD1. Germline-derived CDR1 and CDR2 are KGHDR and SFDVKD. The CDR3 extends over 15 amino acids. In DNA form, the CDR3 reads TGTGCCACCAGTGAGGGGGACAGGAACACCGGGGAGCTGGTTTTT. Translated, it gives CATSEGDRNTGELVF.

This clonotype was counted a few times. J is TRBJ1-1 and V is TRBV29-1, with 8 bases aligning to TRBD1. The germline V gene encodes CDR1 SQVTM and CDR2 ANQGSEA. This CDR3 is built from 12 residues. Unmatched junction bases numbered 3, after V lost 8 bases and J lost 1 base. This CDR3 is CSMDRANTEAFF. For the CDR3, the DNA is TGCAGCATGGACAGGGCGAACACTGAAGCTTTCTTT.

This chain links TRBV7-2 with TRBJ2-7; 7 nucleotides line up with TRBD1. The CDR3 sequence is 16 residues long. Unmatched junction bases numbered 7, after V lost 2 bases and J lost 0 bases. Per germline, CDR1 SGHTA and CDR2 FQGNSA. CDR3 in DNA: TGTGCCAGCAGCTTACCGGACAGGCTAAGCTCCTACGAGCAGTACTTC. As protein: CASSLPDRLSSYEQYF.

The gene calls are TRBV19 and TRBJ1-5; TRBD1 matches 7 bases. Germline V gene lookup returns CDR1 LNHDA and CDR2 SQIVND (reference sequence). The CDR3 has 18 amino acids. V was clipped by 0 bases and J by 3 bases; unmatched bases: 11. The CDR3 nucleotides are TGTGCCAGTAGTATAGAGGTCGGAGCAGGGGGATTCAATCAGCCCCAGCATTTT. The encoded protein is CASSIEVGAGGFNQPQHF.

The J gene is TRBJ1-1, the V gene TRBV19; D unresolved. Trimming took 6 bases from V and 0 from J, leaving 14 bases between them. The CDR3 is 15 residues long. Germline-derived CDR1 and CDR2 are LNHDA and SQIVND (reference sequence). This CDR3 is CASRDRPYMNTEAFF. The CDR3 nucleotides are TGTGCCAGTAGGGACCGCCCTTACATGAACACTGAAGCTTTCTTT.

This clonotype was seen at least ten times. The V call is TRBV20-1, the J call TRBJ1-1; D perhaps matches TRBD1 (6 bases). Deletions cut 6 bases from V and 3 bases from J, with 14 bases between. Germline CDR1 is DFQATT and CDR2 is SNEGSKA (reference sequence). This CDR3 is 13 amino acids long. The CDR3 coding sequence is TGCAGTGCCAGGAAGGACAGCTACACTGAAGCTTTCTTT. Encoded protein: CSARKDSYTEAFF.

This chain joins TRBV25-1 and TRBJ2-7, with a possible D match to TRBD1 (5 bases). The V gene lost 4 bases and the J gene lost 3 bases, with 13 bases spanning the gap. This CDR3 is 14 amino acids long. The germline gives CDR1 MGHDK, CDR2 SYGVNS. Written as DNA, the CDR3 is TGTGCCAGCAGTGTGTGCAGCGACAGCTACGAGCAGTACTTC. Amino acid sequence: CASSVCSDSYEQYF.